The next 12 T cell receptor beta chains were all read from a single sample in a study of blood T cell repertoires in COVID-19. Sequenced by immunoSEQ multiplex PCR; TCRdb stores in-frame clones only, minus some. Of about 70,000 clones listed, nearly 85% were seen once; the top ten hold less than 2%. Input material: peripheral blood. These receptors were collected from a woman aged 55-70 years with acute or convalescent COVID-19.

The rearrangement uses TRBV9 and TRBJ1-1; 9 bases line up with TRBD1. CDR3 length: 14 residues. Germline trimming cut 2 bases from V and 10 bases from J; bases unmatched to any gene: 9. Germline loops: CDR1 SGDLS, CDR2 YYNGEE. Here the CDR3 reads CASSVTGGAGSAFF. The DNA of the CDR3 is TGTGCCAGCAGCGTTACAGGGGGCGCGGGGTCAGCTTTCTTT. Using reference TRBV9 and TRBJ1-1 for the parts outside the CDR3, the full variable domain is DSGVTQTPKHLITATGQRVTLRCSPRSGDLSVYWYQQSLDQGLQFLIQYYNGEERAKGNILERFSAQQFPDLHSELNLSSLELGDSALYFCASSVTGGAGSAFFGQGTRLTVV.

This clone was seen only once. The V gene is TRBV10-3, the J gene TRBJ1-6; D unresolved. The CDR3 runs to 17 residues. The germline CDR1 and CDR2 sequences are ENHRY and SYGVKD. Trimming removed 0 bases from V and 4 bases from J, with 13 bases in between. CDR3 sequence: CAISESSWRSYNSPLHF. The CDR3 DNA follows: TGTGCCATCAGTGAGTCGTCCTGGAGATCGTATAATTCACCCCTCCACTTT.

In its sample, this clone was seen a few times. The chain uses TRBV19 and TRBJ2-7, with D unclear. Germline CDR1 is LNHDA and CDR2 is SQIVND (reference sequence). This CDR3 spans 14 amino acids. V lost 2 bases to trimming and J lost 3 bases, with 11 bases between them. The CDR3 region is CASSIRPQNYEQYF. The CDR3 coding sequence is TGTGCCAGTAGTATAAGACCACAGAACTACGAGCAGTACTTC.

V gene TRBV19 combines with J gene TRBJ2-2; the D is unclear. Germline CDR1 and CDR2: LNHDA and SQIVND (reference sequence). With 6 bases removed from V and 2 bases from J, the gap between germline ends came to 13 bases. The CDR3 is made up of 15 amino acids. CDR3 residues: CASSLFLSNTGELFF. The CDR3 DNA reads TGTGCCAGTAGCCTCTTTCTGTCTAACACCGGGGAGCTGTTTTTT.

The chain employs TRBV5-1 and TRBJ2-3; 7 positions match TRBD2. Germline V gives CDR1 SGHRS, CDR2 YFSETQ. J gave up 2 bases and V 7 bases, and 13 bases lay outside the gene matches. The CDR3 totals 16 residues. The CDR3 bases are TGCGCCAGCCACGGACAAGCGGGATATGTCACAGATACGCAGTATTTT. Protein: CASHGQAGYVTDTQYF.

This clone was found once. The chain links TRBV29-1 to TRBJ2-3, with TRBD2 matching 8 bases. In germline, CDR1 is SQVTM, CDR2 ANQGSEA. The trim removed 7 bases at V and 2 bases at J, leaving 11 bases unmatched. The CDR3 loop spans 15 amino acids. The DNA of the CDR3 is TGCAGCGCCTTCGGGAGGGAGGCGGTCACAGATACGCAGTATTTT. This gives the protein CSAFGREAVTDTQYF.

This clone was seen only a few times. This chain uses TRBV5-1 with TRBJ2-7; the D gene is possibly TRBD1 (5 bases). The CDR3 has 14 residues. V was shortened by 0 bases and J by 6 bases, with 13 bases between the two germline ends. Germline lookup yields CDR1 SGHRS and CDR2 YFSETQ. The CDR3 region is CASSLASGASEQYF. In DNA, the CDR3 is TGCGCCAGCAGCTTGGCCTCTGGGGCTAGCGAGCAGTACTTC.

This clone was counted a few times. The CDR3 sequence: CASSQGRITGGEQYF. The CDR3 region has the DNA TGTGCCAGCAGCCAAGGGAGGATCACAGGGGGCGAGCAGTACTTC. The rearrangement links TRBV14 to TRBJ2-7, with 8 bases that match TRBD1. V lost 1 base, J lost 6 bases, and 8 bases stayed unmatched. CDR3 length: 15 residues. The V gene's germline CDR1 is SGHDN and CDR2 FVKESK. The full variable domain, rest sourced from reference TRBV14 and TRBJ2-7, is EAGVTQFPSHSVIEKGQTVTLRCDPISGHDNLYWYRRVMGKEIKFLLHFVKESKQDESGMPNNRFLAERTGGTYSTLKVQPAELEDSGVYFCASSQGRITGGEQYFGPGTRLTVT.

This clone was seen a handful of times. V usage is TRBV3-1 (or the pseudogene TRBV3-2) and J usage is TRBJ1-5; TRBD1 agrees at 8 bases. The CDR3 spans 15 residues. Trimming took 5 bases from V and 4 from J; bases not matched to a gene: 7. Germline V gives CDR1 LGHDT, CDR2 YNNKEL (reference sequence). The CDR3 DNA is TGTGCCAGCAGCTCGGACAGGGTTCGGAATCAGCCCCAGCATTTT. It codes for CASSSDRVRNQPQHF.

The V and J genes are TRBV6-5 and TRBJ1-6; possibly TRBD1 for D (5 bases). Germline CDR1 MNHEY, CDR2 SVGAGI. The CDR3 is made up of 15 amino acids. V dropped 4 bases and J dropped 7 bases, with 14 bases sitting between them. CDR3 region: CASSFLQALNSPLHF. In DNA form, the CDR3 reads TGTGCCAGCAGTTTCCTACAGGCCTTGAATTCACCCCTCCACTTT.

This rearrangement joins TRBV3-1 (or the pseudogene TRBV3-2) to TRBJ1-1; D perhaps matches TRBD1 (5 bases). CDR3 length: 18 residues. From germline, CDR1 is LGHDT and CDR2 YNNKEL (reference sequence). The V end was cut by 0 bases, the J end by 1 base, with 18 bases between. The CDR3 DNA is TGTGCCAGCAGCCAAGATCTCGGTTTGGCAGGGTCGAACACTGAAGCTTTCTTT. Its translation: CASSQDLGLAGSNTEAFF.

This chain links TRBV6-1 with TRBJ1-2; D gene uncertain. CDR1 MNHNS and CDR2 SASEGT come from the germline V gene. This CDR3 has 18 amino acids. Trimming took 4 bases from V and 3 from J, leaving 24 bases between them. The CDR3: CASSVGGSHRGLYYGYTF. DNA for the CDR3: TGTGCCAGCAGTGTTGGAGGGTCCCACCGAGGTCTCTACTATGGCTACACCTTC.